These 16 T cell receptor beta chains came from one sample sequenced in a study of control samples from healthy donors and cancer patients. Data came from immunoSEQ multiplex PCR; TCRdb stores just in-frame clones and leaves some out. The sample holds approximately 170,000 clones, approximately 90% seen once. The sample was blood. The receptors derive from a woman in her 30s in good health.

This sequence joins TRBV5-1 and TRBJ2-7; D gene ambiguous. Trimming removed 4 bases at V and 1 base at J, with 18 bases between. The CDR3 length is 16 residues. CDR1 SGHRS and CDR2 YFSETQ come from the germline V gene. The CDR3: CASSEAVSVRSYEQYF. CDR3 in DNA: TGCGCCAGCAGCGAGGCAGTCTCTGTGAGGTCCTACGAGCAGTACTTC. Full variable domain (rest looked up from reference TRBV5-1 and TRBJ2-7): KAGVTQTPRYLIKTRGQQVTLSCSPISGHRSVSWYQQTPGQGLQFLFEYFSETQRNKGNFPGRFSGRQFSNSRSEMNVSTLELGDSALYLCASSEAVSVRSYEQYFGPGTRLTVT.

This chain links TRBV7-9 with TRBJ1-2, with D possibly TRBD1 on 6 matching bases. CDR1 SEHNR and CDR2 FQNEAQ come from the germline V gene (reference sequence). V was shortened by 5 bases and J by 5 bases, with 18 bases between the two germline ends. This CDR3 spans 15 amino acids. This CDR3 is CASSRTGSSPYGYTF. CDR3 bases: TGTGCCAGCAGCCGTACAGGGAGCTCCCCGTATGGCTACACCTTC.

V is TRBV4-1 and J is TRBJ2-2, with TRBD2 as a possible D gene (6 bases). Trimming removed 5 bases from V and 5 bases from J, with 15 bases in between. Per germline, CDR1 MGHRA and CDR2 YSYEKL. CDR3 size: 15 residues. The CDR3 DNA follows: TGCGCCAGCAGCGGAAACGGGAGAAGTACCGGGGAGCTGTTTTTT. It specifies CASSGNGRSTGELFF.

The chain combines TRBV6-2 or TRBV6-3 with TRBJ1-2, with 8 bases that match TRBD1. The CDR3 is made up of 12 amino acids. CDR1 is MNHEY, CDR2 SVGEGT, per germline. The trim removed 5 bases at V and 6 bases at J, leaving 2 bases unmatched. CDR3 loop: CASSTTGDGYTF. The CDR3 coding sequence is TGTGCCAGCAGTACGACAGGGGATGGCTACACCTTC.

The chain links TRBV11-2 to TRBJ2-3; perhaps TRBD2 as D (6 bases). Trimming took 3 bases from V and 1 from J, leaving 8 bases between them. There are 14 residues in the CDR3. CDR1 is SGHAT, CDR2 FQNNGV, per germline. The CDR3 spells CASSFGGGTDTQYF. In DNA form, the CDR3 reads TGTGCCAGCAGCTTTGGAGGGGGCACAGATACGCAGTATTTT.

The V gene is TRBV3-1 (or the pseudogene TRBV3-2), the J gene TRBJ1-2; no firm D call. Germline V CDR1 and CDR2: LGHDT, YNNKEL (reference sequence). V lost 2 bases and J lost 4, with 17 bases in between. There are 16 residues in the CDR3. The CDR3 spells CASSQRPSENIYGYTF. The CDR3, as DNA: TGTGCCAGCAGCCAACGTCCCAGCGAGAACATCTATGGCTACACCTTC.

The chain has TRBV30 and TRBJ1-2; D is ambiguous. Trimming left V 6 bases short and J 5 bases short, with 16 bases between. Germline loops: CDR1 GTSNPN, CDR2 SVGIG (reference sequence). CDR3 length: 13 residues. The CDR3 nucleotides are TGTGCCTGCCCTCAAGCTTTAGGGTATGGCTACACCTTC. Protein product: CACPQALGYGYTF.

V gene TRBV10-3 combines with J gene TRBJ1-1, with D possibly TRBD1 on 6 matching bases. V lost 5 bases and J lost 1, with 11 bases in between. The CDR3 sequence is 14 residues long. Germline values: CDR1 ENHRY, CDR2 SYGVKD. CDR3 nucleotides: TGTGCCATCAGTCCCGGGACACGGAACACTGAAGCTTTCTTT. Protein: CAISPGTRNTEAFF.

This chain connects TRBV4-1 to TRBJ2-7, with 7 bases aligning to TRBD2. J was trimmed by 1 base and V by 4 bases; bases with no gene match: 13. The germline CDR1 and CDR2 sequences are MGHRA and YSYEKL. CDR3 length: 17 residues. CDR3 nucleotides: TGCGCCAGCAGCCCCCGGGGGGATAGGGTGGTTTCCTACGAGCAGTACTTC. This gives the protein CASSPRGDRVVSYEQYF.

The CDR3 nucleotides are TGTGCCAGCAGCCTACGGGTACAGGGGAGCACAGATACGCAGTATTTT. This gives the protein CASSLRVQGSTDTQYF. V is TRBV3-1 (or the pseudogene TRBV3-2) and J is TRBJ2-3, with 7 bases matching TRBD1. The junction had 7 bases not matched to a gene; V was cut back by 4 bases and J by 0 bases. Germline V gives CDR1 LGHDT, CDR2 YNNKEL (reference sequence). The CDR3 totals 16 residues.

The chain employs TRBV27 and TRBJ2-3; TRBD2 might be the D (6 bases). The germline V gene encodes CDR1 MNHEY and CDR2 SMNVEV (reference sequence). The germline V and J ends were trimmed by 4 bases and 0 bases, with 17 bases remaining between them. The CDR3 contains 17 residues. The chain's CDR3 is CASSSLHAGTSTDTQYF. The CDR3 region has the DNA TGTGCCAGCAGTTCCCTCCACGCGGGGACTAGCACAGATACGCAGTATTTT.

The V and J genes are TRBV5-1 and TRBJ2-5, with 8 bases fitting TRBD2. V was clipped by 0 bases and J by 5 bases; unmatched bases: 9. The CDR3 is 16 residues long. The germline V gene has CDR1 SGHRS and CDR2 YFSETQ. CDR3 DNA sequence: TGCGCCAGCAGCTTGGCTCCGGGCCCGGGGGGGGAGACCCAGTACTTC. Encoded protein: CASSLAPGPGGETQYF.

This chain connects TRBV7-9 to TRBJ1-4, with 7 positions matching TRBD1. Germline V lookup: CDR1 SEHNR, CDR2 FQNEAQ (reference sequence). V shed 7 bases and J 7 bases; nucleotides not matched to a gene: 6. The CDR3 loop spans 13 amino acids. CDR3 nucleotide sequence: TGTGCCAGCATCAAGTCAGGGGGTGAAAAACTGTTTTTT. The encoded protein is CASIKSGGEKLFF. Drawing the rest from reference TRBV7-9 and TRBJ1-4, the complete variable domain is DTGVSQNPRHKITKRGQNVTFRCDPISEHNRLYWYRQTLGQGPEFLTYFQNEAQLEKSRLLSDRFSAERPKGSFSTLEIQRTEQGDSAMYLCASIKSGGEKLFFGSGTQLSVL.

DNA of the CDR3: TGTGCCTGGAGGGAAGCCGGGATAACGAACACTGAAGCTTTCTTT. This gives the protein CAWREAGITNTEAFF. This sequence joins TRBV30 and TRBJ1-1; no firm D call. CDR3 size: 15 residues. Trimming left V 3 bases short and J 1 base short, with 15 bases between. Germline values: CDR1 GTSNPN, CDR2 SVGIG (reference sequence).

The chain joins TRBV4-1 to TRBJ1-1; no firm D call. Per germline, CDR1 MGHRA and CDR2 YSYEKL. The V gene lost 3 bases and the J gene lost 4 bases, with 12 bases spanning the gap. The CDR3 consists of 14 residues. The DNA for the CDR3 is TGCGCCAGCAGCCAGTTGAACGGTGGCACTGAAGCTTTCTTT. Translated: CASSQLNGGTEAFF.

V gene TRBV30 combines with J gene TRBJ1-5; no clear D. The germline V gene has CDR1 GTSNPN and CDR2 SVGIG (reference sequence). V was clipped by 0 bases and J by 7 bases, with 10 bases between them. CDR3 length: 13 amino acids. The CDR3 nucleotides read TGTGCCTGGAGTGTACAAGGAAGACAGCCCCAGCATTTT. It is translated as CAWSVQGRQPQHF.